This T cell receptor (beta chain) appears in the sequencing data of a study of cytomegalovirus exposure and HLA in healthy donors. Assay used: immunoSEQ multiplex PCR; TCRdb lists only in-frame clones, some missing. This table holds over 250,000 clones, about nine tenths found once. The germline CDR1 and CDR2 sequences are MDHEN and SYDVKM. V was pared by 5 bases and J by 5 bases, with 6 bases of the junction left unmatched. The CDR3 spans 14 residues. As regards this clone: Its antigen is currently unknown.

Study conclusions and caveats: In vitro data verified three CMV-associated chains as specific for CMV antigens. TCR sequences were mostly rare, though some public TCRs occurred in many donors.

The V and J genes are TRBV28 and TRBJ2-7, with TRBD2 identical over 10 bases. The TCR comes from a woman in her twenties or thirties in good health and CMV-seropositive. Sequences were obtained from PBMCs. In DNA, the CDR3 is TGTGCCAGCAGTGAGGGCCTAGCGGGAGACGAGCAGTACTTC. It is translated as CASSEGLAGDEQYF.